Following are 19 T cell receptor beta chains from one sample sequenced in a study of yellow fever vaccine responses in identical twins. TCRdb reanalysed the RT-PCR reads using MiXCR and keeps one entry per CDR3 protein. The table has over a thousand distinct CDR3 sequences, 75% to 90% seen once. Sequenced material: T cells from blood (PBMCs), unsorted or a sorted subset (not recorded which), taken before or after yellow fever vaccination (not recorded which). Receptors were obtained from a woman aged 18-29 years who received the yellow fever vaccine.

This clonotype was detected only a few times. The chain uses TRBV11-1 and TRBJ1-1; 7 nucleotides line up with TRBD1. Germline lookup yields CDR1 SGHAT and CDR2 FQDESV (reference sequence). The CDR3 length is 14 residues. J gave up 1 base and V 2 bases, and 1 base lay outside the gene matches. Here the CDR3 reads CASSLQGGNTEAFF. CDR3 nucleotide sequence: TGTGCCAGCAGCTTACAGGGGGGGAACACTGAAGCTTTCTTT. The full variable domain, in which reference TRBV11-1 and TRBJ1-1 provide the parts outside the CDR3, is EAEVAQSPRYKITEKSQAVAFWCDPISGHATLYWYRQILGQGPELLVQFQDESVVDDSQLPKDRFSAERLKGVDSTLKIQPAELGDSAMYLCASSLQGGNTEAFFGQGTRLTVV.

The chain links TRBV11-3 to TRBJ2-2, with D hard to call. The CDR3 has 14 amino acids. Per germline, CDR1 SGHNT and CDR2 YENEEA. Trimming removed 2 bases at V and 2 bases at J, with 6 bases between. Here the CDR3 DNA reads TGTGCCAGCAGCTTACTCGGTAACACCGGGGAGCTGTTTTTT. This sequence encodes CASSLLGNTGELFF.

The V call is TRBV2, the J call TRBJ1-1, with D hard to call. There are 12 residues in the CDR3. V was trimmed by 5 bases and J by 4 bases, leaving 8 bases between them. Germline loops: CDR1 SNHLY, CDR2 FYNNEI. CDR3 DNA: TGTGCCAGCAGTCTAAGGACCACTGAAGCTTTCTTT. The encoded protein is CASSLRTTEAFF.

The rearrangement joins TRBV2 to TRBJ1-1, with D uncertain. Germline-derived CDR1 and CDR2 are SNHLY and FYNNEI. The CDR3 runs to 13 residues. The V gene lost 4 bases and the J gene lost 0 bases, with 6 bases spanning the gap. The chain's CDR3 is CASSAGMNTEAFF. For the CDR3, the DNA is TGTGCCAGCAGTGCGGGAATGAACACTGAAGCTTTCTTT.

This chain connects TRBV4-2 to TRBJ2-5, with D tentatively TRBD1 (6 bases). Germline V gene lookup returns CDR1 LGHNA and CDR2 YNFKEQ. This CDR3 spans 14 amino acids. Trimming took off 4 bases at V and 5 bases at J, with 14 bases between the two ends. The CDR3 DNA sequence: TGTGCCAGCAGCCGAGAGGGGGACGCGGAGACCCAGTACTTC. Translated: CASSREGDAETQYF.

The V call is TRBV11-1, the J call TRBJ1-6; D gene ambiguous. The germline gives CDR1 SGHAT, CDR2 FQDESV (reference sequence). The CDR3 spans 13 residues. Between the trimmed V and J ends, which lost 4 bases and 7 bases, there was a span of 8 bases. In DNA form, the CDR3 reads TGTGCCAGCAGCTGGCCCGGGAATTCACCCCTCCACTTT. Translation gives CASSWPGNSPLHF. The full variable domain, rest sourced from reference TRBV11-1 and TRBJ1-6, is EAEVAQSPRYKITEKSQAVAFWCDPISGHATLYWYRQILGQGPELLVQFQDESVVDDSQLPKDRFSAERLKGVDSTLKIQPAELGDSAMYLCASSWPGNSPLHFGNGTRLTVT.

This chain uses TRBV6-1 with TRBJ1-5, with D possibly matching TRBD1 (5 bases). Trimming took 4 bases from V and 3 from J, leaving 19 bases between them. CDR3 length: 17 residues. The germline V gene encodes CDR1 MNHNS and CDR2 SASEGT. The CDR3 DNA follows: TGTGCCAGCAGTGGCCTTGGGGGGTACTTTGTCAATCAGCCCCAGCATTTT. Amino acids: CASSGLGGYFVNQPQHF.

This clonotype was detected a few times. This rearrangement joins TRBV6-1 to TRBJ2-1; 8 nucleotides match TRBD2. The CDR3 totals 15 residues. The germline V gene encodes CDR1 MNHNS and CDR2 SASEGT. After removal of 6 bases from V and 0 bases from J, the junction contained 4 bases not matched to a gene. The CDR3 bases are TGTGCCAGCAGCGTGGGGACTAGCTCCTACAATGAGCAGTTCTTC. It encodes CASSVGTSSYNEQFF.

V usage is TRBV29-1 and J usage is TRBJ1-1; TRBD1 is a possible D gene (5 bases). V was clipped by 4 bases and J by 3 bases, with 9 bases between them. Germline-derived CDR1 and CDR2 are SQVTM and ANQGSEA. This CDR3 contains 12 residues. The CDR3 coding sequence is TGCAGCGTTGTGAGACAGCACACTGAAGCTTTCTTT. Translating gives CSVVRQHTEAFF.

The table lists this clonotype with a count of one. The CDR3 loop is CASSLANTEAFF. Here the CDR3 DNA reads TGTGCCAGCAGCTTGGCCAACACTGAAGCTTTCTTT. The genes are TRBV5-4 and TRBJ1-1; D unclear. V was trimmed by 0 bases and J by 2 bases, leaving 2 bases between them. This CDR3 is 12 amino acids long. CDR1 and CDR2 (germline): SGHNT, YYREEE (reference sequence).

This chain joins TRBV11-3 and TRBJ2-7, with D possibly matching TRBD1 (6 bases). Trimming stripped 3 bases from V and 1 base from J, with 7 bases between. Germline values: CDR1 SGHNT, CDR2 YENEEA. The CDR3 consists of 13 residues. This CDR3 reads CASSLDSSYEQYF. The DNA of the CDR3 is TGTGCCAGCAGCTTGGACAGTTCCTACGAGCAGTACTTC.

The rearrangement joins TRBV12-3 or TRBV12-4 to TRBJ2-7; D might be TRBD1 (5 bases). This CDR3 contains 11 residues. V dropped 8 bases and J dropped 6 bases, with 11 bases sitting between them. The CDR3 DNA follows: TGTGCCAGCGCTCAGGGCAGCGAGCAGTACGTC. Its protein product is CASAQGSEQYV.

In regard to this clonotype: The junction differs from germline at one of its ends, possibly a read error. The J gene is TRBJ2-3, the V gene TRBV15; tentatively, D is TRBD2 (6 bases). The CDR3 loop spans 14 amino acids. Germline V CDR1 and CDR2: LNHNV, YYDKDF (reference sequence). The CDR3 nucleotides are TGTGCCACCAGCAGAGCGTCCGGGGGAGATACGCAGTGTTTT. Amino acids: CATSRASGGDTQCF.

This clonotype came up once. This sequence joins TRBV29-1 and TRBJ1-1; D is possibly TRBD1 (5 bases). The CDR3 length is 14 residues. V lost 0 bases and J 5 bases, leaving 13 bases between the germline ends. Germline CDR1 reads SQVTM; CDR2 reads ANQGSEA. The CDR3 reads CSVEDPGGKTEAFF. The CDR3 DNA follows: TGCAGCGTTGAAGATCCGGGGGGGAAAACTGAAGCTTTCTTT. The entire variable domain, with the rest obtained from reference TRBV29-1 and TRBJ1-1, is as follows: SAVISQKPSRDICQRGTSLTIQCQVDSQVTMMFWYRQQPGQSLTLIATANQGSEATYESGFVIDKFPISRPNLTFSTLTVSNMSPEDSSIYLCSVEDPGGKTEAFFGQGTRLTVV.

The chain uses TRBV29-1 and TRBJ2-3, with TRBD2 matching 9 bases. CDR3 length equals 15 residues. Germline CDR1 SQVTM, CDR2 ANQGSEA. Germline trimming cut 5 bases from V and 2 bases from J; bases unmatched to any gene: 8. The chain's CDR3 is CSVHSGGRATDTQYF. CDR3 in DNA: TGCAGCGTTCACTCTGGCGGGAGGGCCACAGATACGCAGTATTTT.

The V and J genes are TRBV6-1 and TRBJ2-3; 8 bases map to TRBD1. The CDR3 spans 11 residues. Germline CDR1 and CDR2: MNHNS and SASEGT. Trimming at V came to 8 bases and at J to 15 bases, leaving 10 bases not matched to a gene. The CDR3 region is CASGLGQGVYF. Written as DNA, the CDR3 is TGTGCCAGCGGCCTTGGACAGGGAGTTTATTTT.

The J gene is TRBJ2-2, the V gene TRBV14, with 10 bases identical to TRBD2. CDR1 is SGHDN, CDR2 FVKESK, per germline. V shed 4 bases, J shed 1 base, and the junction held 3 bases outside the gene matches. The CDR3 is 16 residues long. CDR3 nucleotides: TGTGCCAGCAGCCCCCGACTAGCGGGGAACACCGGGGAGCTGTTTTTT. It yields the protein CASSPRLAGNTGELFF. The full variable domain, in which reference TRBV14 and TRBJ2-2 provide the parts outside the CDR3, is EAGVTQFPSHSVIEKGQTVTLRCDPISGHDNLYWYRRVMGKEIKFLLHFVKESKQDESGMPNNRFLAERTGGTYSTLKVQPAELEDSGVYFCASSPRLAGNTGELFFGEGSRLTVL.

The chain couples TRBV28 to TRBJ1-6; D remains ambiguous. The CDR3 length is 16 residues. In germline, CDR1 is MDHEN, CDR2 SYDVKM. V lost 5 bases, J lost 0 bases, and 11 bases lay in between. This CDR3 reads CASSPRSSSYNSPLHF. The CDR3 DNA reads as TGTGCCAGCAGTCCTCGCTCGAGCTCCTATAATTCACCCCTCCACTTT.

A few counts support this clonotype. The chain employs TRBV27 and TRBJ2-1; 7 bases are a match to TRBD2. This CDR3 has 16 residues. V shed 4 bases and J 7 bases; nucleotides not matched to a gene: 13. Germline CDR1 reads MNHEY; CDR2 reads SMNVEV (reference sequence). CDR3 DNA sequence: TGTGCCAGCAGTTCCCCACTTAGCGGGCACCGGAATGAGCAGTTCTTC. Translation: CASSSPLSGHRNEQFF.